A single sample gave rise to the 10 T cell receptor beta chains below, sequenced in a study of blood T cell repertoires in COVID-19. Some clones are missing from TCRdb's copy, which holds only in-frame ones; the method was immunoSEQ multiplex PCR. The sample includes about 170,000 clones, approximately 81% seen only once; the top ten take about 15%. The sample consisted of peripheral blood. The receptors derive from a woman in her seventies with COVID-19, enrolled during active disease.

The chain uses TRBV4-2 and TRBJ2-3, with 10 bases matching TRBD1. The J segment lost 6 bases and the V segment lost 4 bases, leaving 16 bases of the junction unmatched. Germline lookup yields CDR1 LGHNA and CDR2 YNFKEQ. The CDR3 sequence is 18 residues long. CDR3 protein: CASSLANAPGQGRDTQYF. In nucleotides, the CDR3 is TGTGCCAGCAGCCTAGCTAACGCCCCGGGACAGGGGAGGGATACGCAGTATTTT.

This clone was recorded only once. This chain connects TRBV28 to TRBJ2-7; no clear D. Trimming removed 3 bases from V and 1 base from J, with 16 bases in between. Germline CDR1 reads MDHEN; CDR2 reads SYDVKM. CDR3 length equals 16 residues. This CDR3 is CASSFPIARRSYEQYF. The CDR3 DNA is TGTGCCAGCAGTTTCCCCATAGCACGGCGATCCTACGAGCAGTACTTC.

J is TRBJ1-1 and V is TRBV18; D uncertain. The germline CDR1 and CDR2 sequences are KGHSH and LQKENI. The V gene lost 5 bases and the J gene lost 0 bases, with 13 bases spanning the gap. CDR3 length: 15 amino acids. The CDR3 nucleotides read TGTGCCAGCTCATCCTTGGCAGAAATGAACACTGAAGCTTTCTTT. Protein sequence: CASSSLAEMNTEAFF.

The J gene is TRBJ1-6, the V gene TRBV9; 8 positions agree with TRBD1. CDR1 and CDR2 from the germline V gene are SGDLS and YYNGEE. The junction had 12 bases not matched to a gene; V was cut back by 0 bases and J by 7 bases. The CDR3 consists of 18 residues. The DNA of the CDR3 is TGTGCCAGCAGCGTAGAGCCGGGACAGGCAGCTGGCAATTCACCCCTCCACTTT. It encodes CASSVEPGQAAGNSPLHF.

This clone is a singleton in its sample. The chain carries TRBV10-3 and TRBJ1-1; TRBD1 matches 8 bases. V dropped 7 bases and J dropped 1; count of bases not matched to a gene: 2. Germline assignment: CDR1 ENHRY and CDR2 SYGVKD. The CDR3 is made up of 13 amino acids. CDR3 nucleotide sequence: TGTGCCATCAAGGACAGGGAGAACACTGAAGCTTTCTTT. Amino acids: CAIKDRENTEAFF.

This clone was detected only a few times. The CDR3 region has the DNA TGTGCCAGCAGTGTAACCGACACCCAAGCTTTCTTT. Its protein is CASSVTDTQAFF. The chain recombines TRBV2 with TRBJ1-1; D remains unclear. Germline V gene sequence: CDR1 SNHLY, CDR2 FYNNEI. The CDR3 runs 12 residues. V dropped 4 bases and J dropped 9 bases, with 12 bases sitting between them.

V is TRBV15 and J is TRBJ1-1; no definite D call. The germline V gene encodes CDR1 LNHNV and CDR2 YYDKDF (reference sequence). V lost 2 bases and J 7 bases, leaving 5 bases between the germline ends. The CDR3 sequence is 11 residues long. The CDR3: CATSRYSEAFF. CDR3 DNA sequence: TGTGCCACCAGCAGATACAGTGAAGCTTTCTTT. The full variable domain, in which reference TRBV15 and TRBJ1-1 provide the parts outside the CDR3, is DAMVIQNPRYQVTQFGKPVTLSCSQTLNHNVMYWYQQKSSQAPKLLFHYYDKDFNNEADTPDNFQSRRPNTSFCFLDIRSPGLGDTAMYLCATSRYSEAFFGQGTRLTVV.

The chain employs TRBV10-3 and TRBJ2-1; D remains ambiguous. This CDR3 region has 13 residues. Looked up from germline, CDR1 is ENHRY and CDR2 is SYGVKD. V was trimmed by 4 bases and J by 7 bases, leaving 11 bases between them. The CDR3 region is CAISAFSLNEQFF. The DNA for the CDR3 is TGTGCCATCAGTGCTTTTAGCCTTAATGAGCAGTTCTTC.

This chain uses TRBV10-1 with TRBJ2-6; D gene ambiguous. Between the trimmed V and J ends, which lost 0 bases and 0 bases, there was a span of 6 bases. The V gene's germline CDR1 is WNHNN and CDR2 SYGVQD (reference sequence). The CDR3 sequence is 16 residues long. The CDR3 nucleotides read TGCGCCAGCAGTGAGTCGAGGCTCTCTGGGGCCAACGTCCTGACTTTC. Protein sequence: CASSESRLSGANVLTF.

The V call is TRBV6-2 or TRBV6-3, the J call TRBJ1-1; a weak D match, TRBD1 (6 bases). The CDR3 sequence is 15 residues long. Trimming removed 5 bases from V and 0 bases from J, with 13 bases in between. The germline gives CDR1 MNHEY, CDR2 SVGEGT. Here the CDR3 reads CASSPLGQLNTEAFF. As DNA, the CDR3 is TGTGCCAGCAGTCCCCTTGGACAGCTGAACACTGAAGCTTTCTTT.